A single sample gave rise to the 18 T cell receptor beta chains below, sequenced in a study of post-analysis software for immune sequencing data. Unique molecular identifiers were carried by the TCR beta cDNA libraries. TCRdb re-analysed the PCR reads in MiXCR, keeping a single row per CDR3 protein. Found here are some 690,000 distinct CDR3 sequences, around 64% of them singletons; the top ten hold around 11%. Their cognate antigens are unknown. Study-wide findings and caveats: Among a handful of TRBV segments more frequent in patients than controls were TRBV5-6, TRBV5-1 and TRBV20-1.

The sequencing input was blood. The receptors stem from a girl aged 2 to 9 with multiple sclerosis.

Here the CDR3 DNA reads TGCGCCAGTCCTTCGGGGGGACAGCTAGCCAAAAACATTCAGTACTTC. Encoded protein: CASPSGGQLAKNIQYF. The chain combines TRBV5-1 with TRBJ2-4; D is tentatively TRBD1 or TRBD2 (7 bases each). The CDR3 runs 16 residues. Trimming stripped 8 bases from V and 0 bases from J, with 18 bases between. Germline lookup yields CDR1 SGHRS and CDR2 YFSETQ.

This chain links TRBV6-2 or TRBV6-3 with TRBJ1-2; D gene uncertain. V was clipped by 3 bases and J by 3 bases, with 8 bases between them. CDR1 MNHEY and CDR2 SVGEGT come from the germline V gene. This CDR3 region has 13 residues. CDR3 amino acids: CASSYQTYYGYTF. In DNA, the CDR3 is TGTGCCAGCAGTTATCAGACATACTATGGCTACACCTTC.

This chain connects TRBV6-1 to TRBJ2-1; either TRBD1 or TRBD2 may fit D (6 bases each). The length of the CDR3 is 15 residues. Per the germline V gene, CDR1 is MNHNS and CDR2 is SASEGT. The V end was cut by 4 bases, the J end by 5 bases, with 15 bases between. CDR3 in amino acids: CASSARLGGNNEQFF. DNA for the CDR3: TGTGCCAGCAGTGCCCGACTAGGGGGAAACAATGAGCAGTTCTTC.

This clonotype was counted between two and nine times. The DNA for the CDR3 is TGTGCCAGCAGCCCACGGACAGGCGGAACTTACGAGCAGTACTTC. It translates to CASSPRTGGTYEQYF. The J gene is TRBJ2-5, the V gene TRBV11-2; TRBD1 agrees at 7 bases. The assigned J gene may be wrong: the sequence end matches TRBJ2-7 better. The CDR3 extends over 15 amino acids. CDR1 and CDR2 from the germline V gene are SGHAT and FQNNGV.

There are a few counts of this clonotype. This chain links TRBV3-1 with TRBJ2-2; D unresolved. Germline CDR1 reads LGHDT; CDR2 reads YNNKEL (reference sequence). The CDR3 loop spans 12 amino acids. Between the trimmed V and J ends, which lost 7 bases and 1 base, there was a span of 4 bases. CDR3 sequence (DNA): TGTGCCAGCAACAAGAACACCGGGGAGCTGTTTTTT. Protein sequence: CASNKNTGELFF.

V usage is TRBV11-2 and J usage is TRBJ2-1; D is possibly TRBD1 (5 bases). The CDR3 sequence is 15 residues long. Germline-derived CDR1 and CDR2 are SGHAT and FQNNGV. The ends were cut back, 4 bases at V and 0 bases at J, with 10 bases in the middle. CDR3 sequence (DNA): TGTGCCAGCAGCTCATCAGGGAACTCCTACAATGAGCAGTTCTTC. Its translation: CASSSSGNSYNEQFF.

This clonotype was detected only a few times. This rearrangement joins TRBV5-1 to TRBJ2-1, with D perhaps TRBD1 or TRBD2 (5 bases each). Deletions cut 6 bases from V and 4 bases from J, with 14 bases between. This CDR3 has 14 residues. Germline values: CDR1 SGHRS, CDR2 YFSETQ. The CDR3, as DNA: TGCGCCAGCACGGGGCAGGGATTTTACAATGAGCAGTTCTTC. Translated: CASTGQGFYNEQFF.

This clonotype was seen a single time. This chain joins TRBV6-5 and TRBJ2-1; the match to TRBD2 covers 11 bases. V was pared by 5 bases and J by 4 bases, with 7 bases of the junction left unmatched. Germline V gene lookup returns CDR1 MNHEY and CDR2 SVGAGI. The CDR3 has 16 residues. The CDR3 spells CASSTGLAGDYNEQFF. The CDR3 DNA sequence: TGTGCCAGCAGTACAGGACTAGCGGGTGATTACAATGAGCAGTTCTTC.

CDR3 region: CSARDDGEETQYF. CDR3 DNA sequence: TGCAGTGCTAGGGACGACGGCGAGGAGACCCAGTACTTC. The J gene is TRBJ2-5, the V gene TRBV20-1; D call uncertain. CDR3 length: 13 amino acids. Germline CDR1 and CDR2: DFQATT and SNEGSKA (reference sequence). Trimming cost V 3 bases and J 5 bases, with 13 bases left between them.

The chain joins TRBV11-1 to TRBJ1-4, with D perhaps TRBD1 (6 bases). The V gene lost 4 bases and the J gene lost 7 bases, with 13 bases spanning the gap. CDR3 size: 14 residues. The germline V gene encodes CDR1 SGHAT and CDR2 FQDESV (reference sequence). The CDR3 here is CASSWDNYSEKLFF. Written as DNA, the CDR3 is TGTGCCAGCAGCTGGGACAACTACTCTGAAAAACTGTTTTTT. The complete variable domain, with remaining parts taken from reference TRBV11-1 and TRBJ1-4, reads EAEVAQSPRYKITEKSQAVAFWCDPISGHATLYWYRQILGQGPELLVQFQDESVVDDSQLPKDRFSAERLKGVDSTLKIQPAELGDSAMYLCASSWDNYSEKLFFGSGTQLSVL.

V gene TRBV5-4 combines with J gene TRBJ2-3; possibly TRBD1 for D (6 bases). Germline assignment: CDR1 SGHNT and CDR2 YYREEE (reference sequence). Trimming removed 4 bases from V and 0 bases from J, with 15 bases in between. The CDR3 has 16 amino acids. CDR3 in amino acids: CASSPSPGVSTDTQYF. In DNA, the CDR3 is TGTGCCAGCAGCCCAAGTCCAGGGGTCAGCACAGATACGCAGTATTTT.

V and J are TRBV3-1 and TRBJ2-7; possible D gene TRBD2, 6 bases. The CDR3 runs to 13 residues. CDR1 LGHDT and CDR2 YNNKEL come from the germline V gene (reference sequence). Trimming removed 0 bases from V and 4 bases from J, with 7 bases in between. The DNA for the CDR3 is TGTGCCAGCAGCCAAGAAGGAGGGTACGAGCAGTACTTC. Protein: CASSQEGGYEQYF.

Note on this clonotype: The germline gene is not matched at one end of the junction; a read error may be the cause. CDR3: CTTSDPSIGLGARDEQFF. The CDR3 DNA follows: TGTACCACCAGTGATCCATCAATCGGCCTGGGGGCAAGGGATGAGCAGTTCTTC. The chain carries TRBV24-1 and TRBJ2-1; maybe TRBD1 (6 bases). The CDR3 sequence is 18 residues long. Germline CDR1 and CDR2: KGHDR and SFDVKD.

The chain joins TRBV5-6 to TRBJ2-5, with D unclear. V lost 0 bases, J lost 4 bases, and 7 bases lay in between. CDR1 is SGHDT, CDR2 YYEEEE, per germline. This CDR3 region has 13 residues. Here the CDR3 DNA reads TGTGCCAGCAGCTTGGCACTGATAGAGACCCAGTACTTC. This sequence encodes CASSLALIETQYF.

V usage is TRBV7-8 and J usage is TRBJ2-1; 9 bases align to TRBD1. Germline-derived CDR1 and CDR2 are SGHVS and FQNEAQ. CDR3 length: 18 residues. The trim removed 0 bases at V and 5 bases at J, leaving 11 bases unmatched. The DNA for the CDR3 is TGTGCCAGCAGCTTAGCGCAACCCCGGCGGGACAGGGACAATGAGCAGTTCTTC. Amino acid sequence: CASSLAQPRRDRDNEQFF. Complete variable domain (other parts from reference TRBV7-8 and TRBJ2-1): GAGVSQSPRYKVAKRGQDVALRCDPISGHVSLFWYQQALGQGPEFLTYFQNEAQLDKSGLPSDRFFAERPEGSVSTLKIQRTQQEDSAVYLCASSLAQPRRDRDNEQFFGPGTRLTVL.

The V and J genes are TRBV12-3 or TRBV12-4 and TRBJ1-3; D is ambiguous. CDR3 size: 14 residues. V was pared by 7 bases and J by 3 bases, with 13 bases between. The CDR3 DNA is TGTGCCAGCAATCGCTACGGCGGTGGAAACACCATATATTTT. It translates to CASNRYGGGNTIYF.

The V and J genes are TRBV5-1 and TRBJ2-3, with 7 bases fitting TRBD1. The V and J ends lost 4 bases and 3 bases, in that order; junction bases with no gene match: 14. This CDR3 spans 17 amino acids. Germline CDR1 is SGHRS and CDR2 is YFSETQ. The CDR3 DNA follows: TGCGCCAGCAGCCGCGACAGGGATCTTCTAGCAACAGATACGCAGTATTTT. Its translation: CASSRDRDLLATDTQYF.

The chain uses TRBV28 and TRBJ2-7; no clear D. The CDR3 consists of 14 residues. The germline gives CDR1 MDHEN, CDR2 SYDVKM. V lost 5 bases and J lost 1, with 12 bases in between. This CDR3 reads CASSRLRVSYEQYF. CDR3 sequence (DNA): TGTGCCAGCAGTCGATTAAGAGTATCCTACGAGCAGTACTTC.